These T cell receptor beta chains were read from a single sample in a study. TCRdb fed the RT-PCR reads into MiXCR, producing one record per CDR3 protein. The data contain about 680,000 distinct CDR3 sequences, approximately 15% of them seen just once; the ten biggest clones take up 3.6%. The sequenced sample was memory CD4+ T cells from blood. The receptors were gathered from a female donor in good health, serving as a healthy control. CDR3s leave out the opening cysteine and the closing phenylalanine or tryptophan.

j_call | v_call | cdr3_aa
TRBJ2-7 | TRBV7-9 | ASSFEGSYSYEQY
TRBJ2-7 | TRBV12-3/TRBV12-4 | ASSLMDNEQY
TRBJ2-7 | TRBV6-1 | ASGGGYEQY
TRBJ1-1 | TRBV29-1 | SGRSGVGRTEAF
TRBJ1-1 | TRBV7-3 | ASSADRGGSAF
TRBJ2-3 | TRBV28 | ASSSPKRERGTDTQY
TRBJ2-7 | TRBV12-3/TRBV12-4 | ASSSTWTGSH
TRBJ1-1 | TRBV7-3 | ASSQLGQGSAF
TRBJ1-2 | TRBV15 | ATSRGPPRTAVF
TRBJ2-7 | TRBV29-1 | SVPGQGFGEQY
TRBJ1-1 | TRBV20-1 | SARDLNRGQDTKAF
TRBJ2-2 | TRBV27 | ASSPLWGNTGELF
TRBJ1-5 | TRBV7-2 | ASSMGQGFQPQH
TRBJ1-1 | TRBV7-9 | ASSLAVLNTEAF
TRBJ2-3 | TRBV5-1 | ASSTQDTDTQY
TRBJ2-1 | TRBV6-4 | ASSDGMGGPSGEQF
TRBJ1-2 | TRBV27 | ASSPGTAVYGYT
TRBJ1-1 | TRBV5-1 | ASSLNPEGTEAF
TRBJ2-7 | TRBV4-2 | ASSQGGNVGTYEQY
TRBJ1-1 | TRBV29-1 | SSARTTEAF
TRBJ1-2 | TRBV12-3/TRBV12-4 | ASSRDRSTFNYGYT
TRBJ2-5 | TRBV18 | ASSPFRGAGTETQY
TRBJ1-5 | TRBV12-3/TRBV12-4 | ASSPALGASNQPQH
TRBJ2-3 | TRBV5-1 | ASSLADTNTDTQY
TRBJ1-1 | TRBV6-1 | ASSQTGTAAF
TRBJ2-1 | TRBV10-2 | ASRDTGRPYNEQF
TRBJ2-7 | TRBV18 | ASSSAGRGNEQY
TRBJ1-2 | TRBV6-1 | ASSSTGYGYGYT
TRBJ2-5 | TRBV20-1 | SARGLAGGPLKTQY
TRBJ2-2 | TRBV7-2 | ASSFVRGDGELF
TRBJ2-1 | TRBV20-1 | SAIPGGYNEQF
TRBJ2-7 | TRBV20-1 | SAHRSYEQY
TRBJ2-7 | TRBV20-1 | SAPNFSGAKSYEQY
TRBJ2-3 | TRBV7-2 | ASSLERDGQY
TRBJ2-3 | TRBV9 | ASSGRGTSGKVHGTQY
TRBJ1-2 | TRBV5-6 | ASRVEGAQGYT
TRBJ1-1 | TRBV20-1 | SARVRGLSEAF
TRBJ2-7 | TRBV14 | ASSQVTTWLSYEQY
TRBJ1-2 | TRBV27 | ASSPWTGGLRGYT
TRBJ2-5 | TRBV28 | ASSKGTQRETQY
TRBJ2-2 | TRBV6-5 | ASSYVAAGELF
TRBJ2-1 | TRBV20-1 | SASPQRIDNEQF
TRBJ1-2 | TRBV5-1 | ASSLAPPGQYGYT
TRBJ2-3 | TRBV7-2 | ASSPHSFTDTQY
TRBJ1-5 | TRBV24-1 | ATSDSRDRINQPQH
TRBJ1-6 | TRBV7-2 | ASSLRGADSPLH
TRBJ2-3 | TRBV7-6 | ASSLVLAGARRGTDTQY
TRBJ2-3 | TRBV7-2 | ASTESRATDTQY
TRBJ2-7 | TRBV7-2 | ASSPRGSSPLY
TRBJ2-2 | TRBV11-2 | ASSLVRGGFNAGELF
TRBJ2-2 | TRBV7-8 | ASTPRAGANTGELF
TRBJ2-1 | TRBV7-9 | ASSFSSNEQF
TRBJ2-3 | TRBV5-1 | ASNTGSQRNTDTQY
TRBJ1-6 | TRBV20-1 | SATGAAIRNSPLH
TRBJ1-1 | TRBV6-6 | ASSPAQGAGTEAF